These 32 T cell receptor beta chains were all obtained from the same sample, sequenced in a study of blood T cells in healthy people across ages. A second PCR of 7 to 11 cycles used a sample-barcoded 5' primer and a J-beta primer mix. TCRdb reprocessed the 5' RACE reads via MiXCR and lists one record per CDR3 protein. The sample lists 700,000 to 900,000 distinct CDR3 sequences, more than 25% occurring once. The same data also contributed to another study, on T cells of mothers and their children.

Sample: blood. Receptors were obtained from a boy aged 5-17 years in good health.

The chain employs TRBV18 and TRBJ2-1, with D perhaps given as TRBD1 or TRBD2 (5 bases each). The germline V and J ends were trimmed by 3 bases and 7 bases, with 16 bases remaining between them. In germline, CDR1 is KGHSH, CDR2 LQKENI. The CDR3 runs 15 residues. CDR3 loop: CASSPNWGSRNEQFF. The CDR3 DNA sequence: TGTGCCAGCTCACCTAATTGGGGGTCGAGGAATGAGCAGTTCTTC.

The chain uses TRBV7-3 and TRBJ2-1; 13 nucleotides match TRBD2. The DNA end is more similar to TRBJ2-7, so the J call may be wrong. The CDR3 has 16 residues. CDR1 is SGHTA, CDR2 FQGTGA, per germline. CDR3 residues: CASSPRGTSGTYEQYF. The CDR3 coding sequence is TGTGCCAGCAGCCCGCGCGGGACTAGCGGGACCTACGAGCAGTACTTC.

In this sample, this clonotype turned up a few times. One end of the junction fails to match germline, which may point to a read error. The gene calls are TRBV12-3 or TRBV12-4 and TRBJ2-1, with D possibly being TRBD1 or TRBD2 (5 bases each). The assigned J gene may be wrong: the sequence end matches TRBJ2-5 better. The CDR3 length is 14 residues. The CDR3 region has the DNA TGTGCCAGCGGTTTAATGGGGGTATTAGAGACCCAGTACTTC. It specifies CASGLMGVLETQYF.

The J gene is TRBJ1-3, the V gene TRBV20-1; 8 nucleotides agree with TRBD1. Germline CDR1 DFQATT, CDR2 SNEGSKA (reference sequence). This CDR3 contains 15 residues. V trimming: 6 bases; J trimming: 0 bases; junction bases outside the gene matches: 7. The chain's CDR3 is CSARTGPSSGNTIYF. The CDR3 DNA follows: TGCAGTGCGCGGACAGGGCCCAGCTCTGGAAACACCATATATTTT.

This clonotype was seen only a few times. The chain is built from TRBV29-1 and TRBJ1-1; 7 nucleotides line up with TRBD1. Germline V gene data show CDR1 as SQVTM and CDR2 as ANQGSEA. The CDR3 spans 13 residues. The V and J ends lost 4 bases and 4 bases, in that order; junction bases with no gene match: 6. Here the CDR3 reads CSVGFPGGTEAFF. In DNA form, the CDR3 reads TGCAGCGTTGGTTTCCCAGGGGGCACTGAAGCTTTCTTT.

The rearrangement links TRBV25-1 to TRBJ1-2; 7 bases align to TRBD1. Germline values: CDR1 MGHDK, CDR2 SYGVNS. V lost 5 bases, J lost 8 bases, and 8 bases stayed unmatched. The CDR3 has 13 residues. CDR3 in DNA: TGTGCCAGCAGTCTACAGGGGTCGAGGGGCTACACCTTC. Amino acids: CASSLQGSRGYTF.

This clonotype was recorded a few times. The V call is TRBV19, the J call TRBJ2-2; D might be TRBD1 (5 bases). In germline, CDR1 is LNHDA, CDR2 SQIVND (reference sequence). The CDR3 sequence is 14 residues long. V lost 3 bases and J lost 6, with 11 bases in between. The CDR3 is CASSMELGAGELFF. The CDR3 bases are TGTGCCAGTAGTATGGAGTTAGGGGCCGGGGAGCTGTTTTTT. Supplemented by reference TRBV19 and TRBJ2-2, the full variable domain reads DGGITQSPKYLFRKEGQNVTLSCEQNLNHDAMYWYRQDPGQGLRLIYYSQIVNDFQKGDIAEGYSVSREKKESFPLTVTSAQKNPTAFYLCASSMELGAGELFFGEGSRLTVL.

This clonotype has at least ten counts. V and J are TRBV5-1 and TRBJ2-7; TRBD2 might be the D (6 bases). This CDR3 comprises 13 residues. Germline V lookup: CDR1 SGHRS, CDR2 YFSETQ. The CDR3 spells CATRRGDEYEQYF. The CDR3 bases are TGCGCGACCAGGCGCGGGGACGAATACGAGCAGTACTTC. The variable domain in full, completed from reference TRBV5-1 and TRBJ2-7, reads KAGVTQTPRYLIKTRGQQVTLSCSPISGHRSVSWYQQTPGQGLQFLFEYFSETQRNKGNFPGRFSGRQFSNSRSEMNVSTLELGDSALYLCATRRGDEYEQYFGPGTRLTVT.

About this clonotype itself: Germline is not matched at one junction end, which may reflect a read error. This CDR3 reads CASAFSLGGRETQYF. The CDR3 DNA is TGCGCCAGCGCCTTTAGCCTCGGGGGGCGAGAGACCCAGTACTTC. V gene TRBV11-2 combines with J gene TRBJ2-5; tentative D call: TRBD2 (7 bases). Looked up from germline, CDR1 is SGHAT and CDR2 is FQNNGV. The CDR3 is made up of 15 amino acids. Complete variable domain (other parts from reference TRBV11-2 and TRBJ2-5): EAGVAQSPRYKIIEKRQSVAFWCNPISGHATLYWYQQILGQGPKLLIQFQNNGVVDDSQLPKDRFSAERLKGVDSTLKIQPAKLEDSAVYLCASAFSLGGRETQYFGPGTRLLVL.

The gene calls are TRBV20-1 and TRBJ2-7; the D gene is possibly TRBD2 (6 bases). The ends were cut back, 0 bases at V and 0 bases at J, with 15 bases in the middle. Looked up from germline, CDR1 is DFQATT and CDR2 is SNEGSKA (reference sequence). This CDR3 contains 16 residues. The CDR3 here is CSARERRDLGSYEQYF. DNA of the CDR3: TGCAGTGCTAGAGAGCGGCGGGACCTGGGCTCCTACGAGCAGTACTTC.

The V and J genes are TRBV7-2 and TRBJ2-7, with TRBD2 matching over 11 bases. Germline assignment: CDR1 SGHTA and CDR2 FQGNSA. The CDR3 is 15 residues long. The V segment lost 2 bases and the J segment 7 bases; nucleotides outside the gene matches: 7. This CDR3 is CASSLSGLAEGEQYF. The DNA of the CDR3 is TGTGCCAGCAGCTTATCGGGACTAGCGGAAGGGGAGCAGTACTTC.

There are a few counts of this clonotype. This chain connects TRBV4-1 to TRBJ2-6, with unresolved D. V shed 5 bases and J shed 2 bases, with 13 bases lying between them. This CDR3 has 16 residues. CDR1 is MGHRA and CDR2 is YSYEKL in the germline V gene. For the CDR3, the DNA is TGCGCCAGCAGCGCGGAGCCCTCACCTGGGGCCAACGTCCTGACTTTC. Translating it yields CASSAEPSPGANVLTF.

A few counts support this clonotype. This rearrangement joins TRBV5-1 to TRBJ2-1, with 16 bases that match TRBD2. The J segment lost 0 bases and the V segment lost 4 bases, leaving 4 bases of the junction unmatched. The CDR3 is 18 residues long. In germline, CDR1 is SGHRS, CDR2 YFSETQ. DNA of the CDR3: TGCGCCAGCAGCCCGGGACTAGCGGGGGGGCCCTCCTACAATGAGCAGTTCTTC. It yields the protein CASSPGLAGGPSYNEQFF.

The rearrangement joins TRBV10-3 to TRBJ2-4; D is unclear. Trimming removed 2 bases from V and 7 bases from J, with 12 bases in between. The germline V gene encodes CDR1 ENHRY and CDR2 SYGVKD. CDR3 length: 14 residues. CDR3 region: CAISESFGRNIQYF. CDR3 nucleotides: TGTGCCATCAGTGAGAGTTTTGGCCGGAACATTCAGTACTTC.

The chain is built from TRBV5-1 and TRBJ1-2; D remains ambiguous. Trimming cost V 4 bases and J 4 bases, with 17 bases left between them. CDR3 length equals 15 residues. Looked up from germline, CDR1 is SGHRS and CDR2 is YFSETQ. The CDR3 is CASSPGSDGAYGYTF. In nucleotides, the CDR3 is TGCGCCAGCAGCCCCGGCTCGGACGGCGCCTATGGCTACACCTTC.

The table lists this clonotype with a few counts. This rearrangement joins TRBV5-1 to TRBJ2-4; TRBD1 aligns across 7 bases. The V segment lost 0 bases and the J segment 1 base; nucleotides outside the gene matches: 4. Germline V gene data show CDR1 as SGHRS and CDR2 as YFSETQ. The CDR3 is 16 residues long. The CDR3 region is CASSLDRGYAKNIQYF. CDR3 bases: TGCGCCAGCAGCTTGGACAGGGGTTACGCCAAAAACATTCAGTACTTC.

The chain combines TRBV5-1 with TRBJ2-5; perhaps D is TRBD1 or TRBD2 (5 bases each). The CDR3 spans 14 residues. The germline gives CDR1 SGHRS, CDR2 YFSETQ. V lost 3 bases and J lost 5, with 14 bases in between. CDR3 DNA: TGCGCCAGCAGCTCGGGACCGGCGGCCGAGACCCAGTACTTC. It specifies CASSSGPAAETQYF. Full variable domain (outside the CDR3, taken from reference TRBV5-1 and TRBJ2-5): KAGVTQTPRYLIKTRGQQVTLSCSPISGHRSVSWYQQTPGQGLQFLFEYFSETQRNKGNFPGRFSGRQFSNSRSEMNVSTLELGDSALYLCASSSGPAAETQYFGPGTRLLVL.

V and J are TRBV4-1 and TRBJ1-6, with 7 bases identical to TRBD1. The CDR3 extends over 14 amino acids. After removal of 10 bases from V and 5 bases from J, the junction contained 8 bases not matched to a gene. CDR1 is MGHRA and CDR2 is YSYEKL in the germline V gene. The DNA of the CDR3 is TGCGCCACCCGACAGGGACTAAATAATTCACCCCTCCACTTT. The encoded protein is CATRQGLNNSPLHF.

This chain links TRBV7-2 with TRBJ1-1; a weak D match, TRBD1 (6 bases). CDR3 length equals 12 residues. Germline V CDR1 and CDR2: SGHTA, FQGNSA. The V end lost 3 bases, the J end lost 11 bases, and 13 bases lay between the germline ends. As DNA, the CDR3 is TGTGCCAGCAGCTTTCCCAGGGGACGGGCTTTCTTT. As protein: CASSFPRGRAFF.

A few counts support this clonotype. The chain has TRBV24-1 and TRBJ2-5, with D perhaps TRBD1 or TRBD2 (5 bases each). The CDR3 is 13 residues long. CDR1 KGHDR and CDR2 SFDVKD come from the germline V gene. Trimming stripped 7 bases from V and 2 bases from J, with 10 bases between. CDR3 coding DNA: TGTGCCACCAGGGGGGAGTCTCAAGAGACCCAGTACTTC. Its protein product is CATRGESQETQYF.

V is TRBV2 and J is TRBJ2-5; D possibly corresponds to TRBD1 (6 bases). The DNA end lines up better with TRBJ2-7; the J call may be wrong. The germline gives CDR1 SNHLY, CDR2 FYNNEI. The CDR3 has 14 amino acids. Written as DNA, the CDR3 is TGTGCCAGCATTAAAACGGACAGTACCTACGAGCAGTACTTC. Translating gives CASIKTDSTYEQYF.

The V call is TRBV12-3 or TRBV12-4, the J call TRBJ1-1; the D is unclear. The CDR3 has 16 amino acids. Between the trimmed V and J ends, which lost 8 bases and 0 bases, there was a span of 19 bases. In DNA, the CDR3 is TGTGCCAGCCAGCTCTTCCAGGCTAGGATGAACACTGAAGCTTTCTTT. Translating gives CASQLFQARMNTEAFF.

This chain joins TRBV4-3 and TRBJ1-2; possibly TRBD1 for D (6 bases). V lost 1 base, J lost 7 bases, and 10 bases lay in between. CDR3 length: 13 residues. Germline assignment: CDR1 LGHNA and CDR2 YSLEER. CDR3 in DNA: TGCGCCAGCAGCCAAGTGGACAGAAGTGGCTACACCTTC. Translated: CASSQVDRSGYTF.

The gene calls are TRBV7-9 and TRBJ1-1; tentative D call: TRBD1 (6 bases). This CDR3 is built from 14 residues. Germline V gives CDR1 SEHNR, CDR2 FQNEAQ (reference sequence). V gave up 1 base and J gave up 4 bases, with 10 bases separating them. The CDR3 DNA reads TGTGCCAGCAGCTTAGTGGAGGGGGTCACTGAAGCTTTCTTT. It codes for CASSLVEGVTEAFF.

The J gene is TRBJ1-2, the V gene TRBV20-1, with 8 bases aligning to TRBD1. The V segment lost 6 bases and the J segment 8 bases; nucleotides outside the gene matches: 11. The CDR3 spans 13 residues. The germline V gene encodes CDR1 DFQATT and CDR2 SNEGSKA (reference sequence). The CDR3: CSAQGAGLWGYTF. Here the CDR3 DNA reads TGCAGTGCGCAGGGGGCAGGGCTTTGGGGCTACACCTTC.

This clonotype was seen more than once but under ten times. CDR3 protein: CASSSPAGGPYEQYF. The CDR3 coding sequence is TGCGCCAGCAGCTCCCCCGCGGGGGGACCCTACGAGCAGTACTTC. The chain combines TRBV5-1 with TRBJ2-7; 8 positions agree with TRBD2. The CDR3 is made up of 15 amino acids. Germline V CDR1 and CDR2: SGHRS, YFSETQ. V shed 3 bases and J 2 bases; nucleotides not matched to a gene: 7.

This chain joins TRBV6-5 and TRBJ1-2, with D uncertain. The germline gives CDR1 MNHEY, CDR2 SVGAGI. This CDR3 has 13 residues. Trimming shortened V by 6 bases and J by 10 bases, and 18 bases separated the two germline ends. This CDR3 reads CASSPGRRPDYTF. The CDR3 coding sequence is TGTGCCAGCAGCCCAGGACGGCGGCCCGACTACACCTTC.

This clonotype was counted ten times or more. The chain links TRBV5-5 to TRBJ2-2; D remains ambiguous. Germline CDR1 reads SGHKS; CDR2 reads YYEKEE (reference sequence). V was pared by 7 bases and J by 4 bases, with 17 bases between. CDR3 length equals 15 residues. DNA for the CDR3: TGTGCCAGCGGTCTTGCGGAGCGAATCACCGGGGAGCTGTTTTTT. Its protein product is CASGLAERITGELFF.

This chain links TRBV14 with TRBJ2-1, with 10 positions matching TRBD2. CDR3 length: 15 residues. The V gene's germline CDR1 is SGHDN and CDR2 FVKESK. Trimming removed 3 bases from V and 4 bases from J; junction bases left unmatched: 3. DNA for the CDR3: TGTGCCAGCAGCCATATAGCGGGGGGATACAATGAGCAGTTCTTC. Translated: CASSHIAGGYNEQFF.

The V call is TRBV20-1, the J call TRBJ1-6; D may be TRBD1 (6 bases). The germline gives CDR1 DFQATT, CDR2 SNEGSKA (reference sequence). CDR3 length: 15 residues. Trimming took off 2 bases at V and 8 bases at J, with 16 bases between the two ends. In nucleotides, the CDR3 is TGCAGTGCTAGATTATCTCAGGGGTTTGATTCACCCCTCCACTTT. Translation gives CSARLSQGFDSPLHF.

This clonotype was counted only a few times. J is TRBJ2-5 and V is TRBV7-7; TRBD1 matches 11 bases. Germline CDR1 SSHAT, CDR2 FNYEAQ (reference sequence). The ends lost 4 bases at V and 4 bases at J; junction bases unmatched: 8. The CDR3 is made up of 16 amino acids. The CDR3 loop reads CASSSLDRGLGETQYF. As DNA, the CDR3 is TGTGCCAGCAGCTCCTTGGACAGGGGGCTGGGAGAGACCCAGTACTTC.

V gene TRBV6-6 combines with J gene TRBJ2-1, with 11 positions matching TRBD1. Trimming at V came to 3 bases and at J to 9 bases, leaving 10 bases not matched to a gene. This CDR3 comprises 16 residues. CDR1 MNHNY and CDR2 SVGAGI come from the germline V gene (reference sequence). CDR3 region: CASSYYRTGGLGEQFF. The CDR3 bases are TGTGCCAGCAGTTATTATCGGACAGGGGGCCTTGGTGAGCAGTTCTTC.